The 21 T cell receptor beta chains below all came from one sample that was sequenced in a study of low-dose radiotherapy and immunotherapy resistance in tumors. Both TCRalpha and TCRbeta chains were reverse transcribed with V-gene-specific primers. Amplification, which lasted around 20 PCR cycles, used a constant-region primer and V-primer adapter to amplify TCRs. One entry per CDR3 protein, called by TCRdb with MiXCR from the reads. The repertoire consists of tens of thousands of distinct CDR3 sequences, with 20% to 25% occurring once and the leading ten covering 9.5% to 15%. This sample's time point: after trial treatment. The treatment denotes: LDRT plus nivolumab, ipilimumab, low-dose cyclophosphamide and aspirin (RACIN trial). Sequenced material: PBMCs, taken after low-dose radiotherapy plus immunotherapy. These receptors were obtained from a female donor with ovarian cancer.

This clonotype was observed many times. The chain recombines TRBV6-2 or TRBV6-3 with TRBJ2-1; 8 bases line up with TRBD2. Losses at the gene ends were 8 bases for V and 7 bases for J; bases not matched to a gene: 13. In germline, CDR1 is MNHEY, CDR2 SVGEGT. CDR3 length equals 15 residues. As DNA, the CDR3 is TGTGCCAGCGAACGTGGCGGGAGGCAAGGGAATGAGCAGTTCTTC. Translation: CASERGGRQGNEQFF.

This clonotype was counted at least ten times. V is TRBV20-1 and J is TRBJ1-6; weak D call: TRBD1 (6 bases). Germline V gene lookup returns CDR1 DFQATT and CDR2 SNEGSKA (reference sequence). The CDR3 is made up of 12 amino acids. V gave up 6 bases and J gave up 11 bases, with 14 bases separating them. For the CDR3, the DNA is TGCAGTGCCGGGGGAGGGGGAGCACCCCTCCACTTT. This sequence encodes CSAGGGGAPLHF.

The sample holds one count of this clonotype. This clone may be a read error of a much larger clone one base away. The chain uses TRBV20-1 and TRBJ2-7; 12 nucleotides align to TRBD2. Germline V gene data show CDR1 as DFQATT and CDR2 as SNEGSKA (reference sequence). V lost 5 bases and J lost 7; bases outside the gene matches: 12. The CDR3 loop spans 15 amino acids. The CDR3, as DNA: TGCAGTGCTCACCGACTAGCGGGAGTCCCCAATGAGCAGTACTTC. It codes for CSAHRLAGVPNEQYF.

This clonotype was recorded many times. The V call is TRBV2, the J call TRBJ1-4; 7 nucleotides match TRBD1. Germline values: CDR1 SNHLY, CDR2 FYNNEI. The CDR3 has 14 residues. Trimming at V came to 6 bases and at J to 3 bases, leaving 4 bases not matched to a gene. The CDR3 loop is CASRAGTANEKLFF. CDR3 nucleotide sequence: TGTGCCAGCAGGGCCGGGACAGCTAATGAAAAACTGTTTTTT.

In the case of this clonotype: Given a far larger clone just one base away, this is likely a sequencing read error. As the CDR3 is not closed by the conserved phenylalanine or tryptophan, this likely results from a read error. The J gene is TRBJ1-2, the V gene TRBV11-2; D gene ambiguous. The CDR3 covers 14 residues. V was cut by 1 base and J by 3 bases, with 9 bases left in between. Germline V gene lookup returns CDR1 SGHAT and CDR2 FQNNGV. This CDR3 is CASSLAAADYGYTL. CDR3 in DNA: TGTGCCAGCAGCTTAGCCGCGGCAGACTATGGCTACACCTTA.

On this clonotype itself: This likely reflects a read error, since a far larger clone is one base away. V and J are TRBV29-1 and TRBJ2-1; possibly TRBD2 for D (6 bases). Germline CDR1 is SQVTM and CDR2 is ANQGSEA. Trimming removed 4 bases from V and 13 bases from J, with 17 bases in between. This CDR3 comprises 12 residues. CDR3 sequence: CSVGQRAGTQFF. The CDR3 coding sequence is TGCAGCGTTGGGCAGCGCGCGGGGACCCAGTTCTTC.

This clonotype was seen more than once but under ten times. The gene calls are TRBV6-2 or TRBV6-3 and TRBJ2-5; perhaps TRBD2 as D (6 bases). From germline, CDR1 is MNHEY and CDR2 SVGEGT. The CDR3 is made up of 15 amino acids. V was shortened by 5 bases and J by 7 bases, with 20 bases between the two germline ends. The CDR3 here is CASSDQSVGRRTQYF. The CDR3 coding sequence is TGTGCCAGCAGTGATCAGTCGGTAGGGAGGCGGACCCAGTACTTC.

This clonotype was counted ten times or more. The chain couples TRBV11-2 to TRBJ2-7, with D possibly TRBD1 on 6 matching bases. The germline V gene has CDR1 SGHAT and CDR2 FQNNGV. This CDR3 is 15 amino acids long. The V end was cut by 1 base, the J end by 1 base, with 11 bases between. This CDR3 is CASSLGAGVSYEQYF. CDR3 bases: TGTGCCAGCAGCTTAGGCGCAGGGGTTTCCTACGAGCAGTACTTC. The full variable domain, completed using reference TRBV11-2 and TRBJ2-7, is EAGVAQSPRYKIIEKRQSVAFWCNPISGHATLYWYQQILGQGPKLLIQFQNNGVVDDSQLPKDRFSAERLKGVDSTLKIQPAKLEDSAVYLCASSLGAGVSYEQYFGPGTRLTVT.

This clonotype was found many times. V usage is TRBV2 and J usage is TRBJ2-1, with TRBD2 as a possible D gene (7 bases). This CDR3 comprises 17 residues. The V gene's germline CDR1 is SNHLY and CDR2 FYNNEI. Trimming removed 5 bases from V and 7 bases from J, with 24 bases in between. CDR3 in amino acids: CASSFFRGRDSGNEQFF. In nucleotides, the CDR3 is TGTGCCAGCAGTTTCTTTAGGGGGAGGGATTCGGGGAATGAGCAGTTCTTC. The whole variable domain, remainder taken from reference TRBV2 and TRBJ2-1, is EPEVTQTPSHQVTQMGQEVILRCVPISNHLYFYWYRQILGQKVEFLVSFYNNEISEKSEIFDDQFSVERPDGSNFTLKIRSTKLEDSAMYFCASSFFRGRDSGNEQFFGPGTRLTVL.

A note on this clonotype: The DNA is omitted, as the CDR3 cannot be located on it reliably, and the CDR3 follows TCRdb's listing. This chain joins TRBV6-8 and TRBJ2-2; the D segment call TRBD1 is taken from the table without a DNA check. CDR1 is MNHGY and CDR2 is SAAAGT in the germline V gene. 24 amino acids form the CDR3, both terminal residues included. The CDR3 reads CASTNQTSMYLCASTGTPHRVLFF.

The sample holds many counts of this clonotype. CDR3 loop: CASSSGQGASGNTIYF. Written as DNA, the CDR3 is TGTGCCAGCAGTTCCGGACAGGGGGCTTCTGGAAACACCATATATTTT. This chain uses TRBV12-3 or TRBV12-4 with TRBJ1-3; 11 bases align to TRBD1. The V segment lost 4 bases and the J segment 1 base; nucleotides outside the gene matches: 3. This CDR3 spans 16 amino acids.

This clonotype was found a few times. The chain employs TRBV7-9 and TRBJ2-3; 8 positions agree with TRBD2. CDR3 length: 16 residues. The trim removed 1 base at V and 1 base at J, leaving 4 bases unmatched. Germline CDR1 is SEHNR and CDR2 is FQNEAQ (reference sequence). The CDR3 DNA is TGTGCCAGCAGCTTAGGGACGGGGGGGGGCACAGATACGCAGTATTTT. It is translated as CASSLGTGGGTDTQYF.

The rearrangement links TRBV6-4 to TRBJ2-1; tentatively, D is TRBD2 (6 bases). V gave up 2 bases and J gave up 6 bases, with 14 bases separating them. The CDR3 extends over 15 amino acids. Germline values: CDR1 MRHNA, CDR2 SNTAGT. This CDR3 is CASSDRVAATNEQFF. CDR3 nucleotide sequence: TGTGCCAGCAGTGACAGGGTAGCGGCAACCAATGAGCAGTTCTTC.

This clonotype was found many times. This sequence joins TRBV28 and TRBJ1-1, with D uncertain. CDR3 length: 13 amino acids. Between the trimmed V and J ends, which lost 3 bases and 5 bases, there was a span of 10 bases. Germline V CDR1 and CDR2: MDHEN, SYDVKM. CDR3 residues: CASSFVDGTEAFF. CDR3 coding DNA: TGTGCCAGCAGTTTTGTGGATGGAACTGAAGCTTTCTTT.

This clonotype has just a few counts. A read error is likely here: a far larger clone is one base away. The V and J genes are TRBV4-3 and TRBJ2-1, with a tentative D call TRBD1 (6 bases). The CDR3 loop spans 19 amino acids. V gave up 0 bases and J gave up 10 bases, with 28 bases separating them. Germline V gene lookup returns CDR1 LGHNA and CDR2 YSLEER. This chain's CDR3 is CASSQDRGNRADLPYEQFF. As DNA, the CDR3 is TGCGCCAGCAGCCAAGATAGGGGGAACAGGGCCGACCTCCCCTACGAGCAGTTCTTC.

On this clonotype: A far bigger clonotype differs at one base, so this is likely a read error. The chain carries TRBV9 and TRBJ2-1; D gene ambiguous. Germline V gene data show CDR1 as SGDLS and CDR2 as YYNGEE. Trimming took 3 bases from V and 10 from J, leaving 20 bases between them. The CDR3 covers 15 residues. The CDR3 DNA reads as TGTGCCAGCAGCGCATTTGAACACGCCGGGTACGAGCAGTTCTTC. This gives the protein CASSAFEHAGYEQFF.

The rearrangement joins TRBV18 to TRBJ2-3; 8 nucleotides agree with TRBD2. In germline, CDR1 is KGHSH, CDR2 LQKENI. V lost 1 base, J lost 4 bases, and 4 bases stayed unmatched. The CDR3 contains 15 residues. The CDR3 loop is CASSPRSGSSDTQYF. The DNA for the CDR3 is TGTGCCAGCTCACCACGGAGCGGGAGCTCAGATACGCAGTATTTT.

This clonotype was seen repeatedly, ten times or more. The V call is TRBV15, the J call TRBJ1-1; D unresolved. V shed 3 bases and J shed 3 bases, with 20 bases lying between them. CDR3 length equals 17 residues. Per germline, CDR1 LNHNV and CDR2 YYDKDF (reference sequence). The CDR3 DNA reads TGTGCCACCAGCAGGGTGGTGCAAGGTGGGGTTCACACTGAAGCTTTCTTT. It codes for CATSRVVQGGVHTEAFF.

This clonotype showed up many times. DNA for the CDR3: TGTGCCAGCGGGAACATAGCTGATAATTCACCCCTCCACTTT. It yields the protein CASGNIADNSPLHF. This chain links TRBV28 with TRBJ1-6; no firm D call. This CDR3 has 14 amino acids. The V end was cut by 8 bases, the J end by 5 bases, with 13 bases between. CDR1 is MDHEN, CDR2 SYDVKM, per germline. Filled out from reference TRBV28 and TRBJ1-6, the complete variable domain reads DVKVTQSSRYLVKRTGEKVFLECVQDMDHENMFWYRQDPGLGLRLIYFSYDVKMKEKGDIPEGYSVSREKKERFSLILESASTNQTSMYLCASGNIADNSPLHFGNGTRLTVT.

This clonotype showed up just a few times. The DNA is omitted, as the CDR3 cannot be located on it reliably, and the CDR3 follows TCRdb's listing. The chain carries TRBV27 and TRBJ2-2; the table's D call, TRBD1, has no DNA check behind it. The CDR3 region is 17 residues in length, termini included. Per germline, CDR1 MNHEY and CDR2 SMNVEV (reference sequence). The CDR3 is CASTSQGAANTGELFFF.

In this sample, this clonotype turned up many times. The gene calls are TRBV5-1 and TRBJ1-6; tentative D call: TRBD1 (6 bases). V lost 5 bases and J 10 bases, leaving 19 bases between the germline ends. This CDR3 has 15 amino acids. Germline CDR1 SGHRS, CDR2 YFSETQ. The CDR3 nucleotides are TGCGCCAGCAGGCGCGGGATCAGGGGTGGGTCACCCCTCCACTTT. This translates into CASRRGIRGGSPLHF. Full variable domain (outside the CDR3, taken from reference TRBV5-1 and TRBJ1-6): KAGVTQTPRYLIKTRGQQVTLSCSPISGHRSVSWYQQTPGQGLQFLFEYFSETQRNKGNFPGRFSGRQFSNSRSEMNVSTLELGDSALYLCASRRGIRGGSPLHFGNGTRLTVT.